Each of the 30 T cell receptor beta chains below was sequenced from the same sample in a study of blood T cell repertoires in COVID-19. Assay used: immunoSEQ multiplex PCR; TCRdb lists only in-frame clones, some missing. The sample consists of 150,000 to 170,000 clones, 70% to 85% of them appearing once. Sequencing input: peripheral blood. These receptor sequences come from an older woman with acute or convalescent COVID-19.

The rearrangement joins TRBV12-3 or TRBV12-4 to TRBJ1-1; D perhaps matches TRBD1 (5 bases). The V and J ends lost 4 bases and 5 bases respectively, with 11 bases between them. The CDR3 is made up of 13 amino acids. CDR3 region: CASSSQGRTEAFF. The CDR3 DNA is TGTGCCAGCAGTTCTCAGGGCAGGACTGAAGCTTTCTTT.

The CDR3 spells CATIPQGSGETEAFF. The CDR3, as DNA: TGTGCCACCATTCCGCAGGGTTCCGGAGAGACTGAAGCTTTCTTT. The chain recombines TRBV15 with TRBJ1-1, with D possibly matching TRBD1 (5 bases). The ends were cut back, 7 bases at V and 5 bases at J, with 20 bases in the middle. The CDR3 spans 15 residues. In germline, CDR1 is LNHNV, CDR2 YYDKDF (reference sequence).

The chain carries TRBV21-1 and TRBJ1-1; the table's D call, TRBD1, was not checked against the DNA. TRBV21-1 counts as a pseudogene. The CDR3 is made up of 16 amino acids. The DNA for the CDR3 is TGTGCCAGCACCCCGGACAGGGGGTTCGTTTACACTGAAGCTTTCTTT. This sequence encodes CASTPDRGFVYTEAFF.

The V gene is TRBV10-3, the J gene TRBJ1-1; no definite D call. The CDR3 has 12 residues. Deletions cut 6 bases from V and 0 bases from J, with 5 bases between. Germline CDR1 reads ENHRY; CDR2 reads SYGVKD. This CDR3 reads CAIRDLNTEAFF. DNA of the CDR3: TGTGCCATCAGGGACTTGAACACTGAAGCTTTCTTT.

The chain carries TRBV11-3 and TRBJ1-1; tentative D call: TRBD1 (5 bases). V was cut by 5 bases and J by 1 base, with 8 bases left in between. The CDR3 is 13 residues long. Germline lookup yields CDR1 SGHNT and CDR2 YENEEA. CDR3 loop: CASSVGGNTEAFF. The CDR3 nucleotides are TGTGCCAGCAGCGTCGGGGGGAACACTGAAGCTTTCTTT.

The CDR3: CASREGGPPNEQFF. The CDR3 DNA reads TGTGCCAGCAGAGAAGGAGGGCCCCCCAATGAGCAGTTCTTC. The chain links TRBV7-2 to TRBJ2-1, with D possibly TRBD2 on 6 matching bases. Germline values: CDR1 SGHTA, CDR2 FQGNSA. Trimming stripped 6 bases from V and 6 bases from J, with 15 bases between. The CDR3 spans 14 residues.

This clone showed up many times. CDR3 sequence: CASSYGPTSNSPLHF. The CDR3 bases are TGTGCCAGCAGTTACGGGCCGACCTCTAATTCACCCCTCCACTTT. The chain employs TRBV6-5 and TRBJ1-6; D remains ambiguous. The CDR3 has 15 residues. Deletions cut 2 bases from V and 6 bases from J, with 11 bases between. The V gene's germline CDR1 is MNHEY and CDR2 SVGAGI.

The chain links TRBV14 to TRBJ1-2; D uncertain. V gave up 1 base and J gave up 2 bases, with 11 bases separating them. The germline gives CDR1 SGHDN, CDR2 FVKESK. The CDR3 spans 15 residues. Here the CDR3 reads CASSQAGNLNYGYTF. The CDR3 coding sequence is TGTGCCAGCAGCCAAGCCGGGAATCTCAACTATGGCTACACCTTC. Supplemented by reference TRBV14 and TRBJ1-2, the full variable domain reads EAGVTQFPSHSVIEKGQTVTLRCDPISGHDNLYWYRRVMGKEIKFLLHFVKESKQDESGMPNNRFLAERTGGTYSTLKVQPAELEDSGVYFCASSQAGNLNYGYTFGSGTRLTVV.

CDR3 amino acids: CASSLVQGVHEQYF. DNA for the CDR3: TGCGCCAGCAGCTTGGTCCAGGGGGTCCACGAGCAGTACTTC. The chain couples TRBV5-1 to TRBJ2-7; 7 bases agree with TRBD1. This CDR3 spans 14 amino acids. Germline V gene data show CDR1 as SGHRS and CDR2 as YFSETQ. V was pared by 0 bases and J by 5 bases, with 5 bases of the junction left unmatched.

This clone showed up just a few times. The rearrangement uses TRBV7-9 and TRBJ1-5; TRBD1 aligns across 12 bases. This CDR3 spans 17 amino acids. Trimming at V came to 5 bases and at J to 2 bases, leaving 7 bases not matched to a gene. Germline V gene lookup returns CDR1 SEHNR and CDR2 FQNEAQ (reference sequence). The CDR3 reads CASSAGTGGSGNQPQHF. In DNA, the CDR3 is TGTGCCAGCAGCGCCGGGACAGGGGGCTCGGGCAATCAGCCCCAGCATTTT. The complete variable domain, with remaining parts taken from reference TRBV7-9 and TRBJ1-5, reads DTGVSQNPRHKITKRGQNVTFRCDPISEHNRLYWYRQTLGQGPEFLTYFQNEAQLEKSRLLSDRFSAERPKGSFSTLEIQRTEQGDSAMYLCASSAGTGGSGNQPQHFGDGTRLSIL.

The V gene is TRBV11-2, the J gene TRBJ1-4; perhaps TRBD1 as D (6 bases). Per germline, CDR1 SGHAT and CDR2 FQNNGV. V was cut by 8 bases and J by 0 bases, with 13 bases left in between. CDR3 length equals 15 residues. This CDR3 reads CASRPGVTTNEKLFF. The CDR3 DNA reads as TGTGCCAGCCGGCCAGGGGTCACAACTAATGAAAAACTGTTTTTT.

The chain joins TRBV6-5 to TRBJ2-2, with D possibly matching TRBD2 (6 bases). Germline CDR1 is MNHEY and CDR2 is SVGAGI. Between the trimmed V and J ends, which lost 8 bases and 1 base, there was a span of 14 bases. CDR3 length: 15 amino acids. The chain's CDR3 is CASWEALGNTGELFF. In DNA form, the CDR3 reads TGTGCCAGCTGGGAGGCGCTCGGGAACACCGGGGAGCTGTTTTTT.

The V and J genes are TRBV7-9 and TRBJ2-7; 8 nucleotides match TRBD1. This CDR3 spans 14 amino acids. In germline, CDR1 is SEHNR, CDR2 FQNEAQ (reference sequence). The junction had 4 bases not matched to a gene; V was cut back by 6 bases and J by 0 bases. CDR3 in amino acids: CASSSGTGSYEQYF. The DNA of the CDR3 is TGTGCCAGCAGTTCGGGGACAGGCTCCTACGAGCAGTACTTC.

This chain joins TRBV27 and TRBJ2-2, with D possibly being TRBD2 (5 bases). CDR3 length: 14 residues. V gave up 2 bases and J gave up 7 bases, with 11 bases separating them. CDR1 is MNHEY, CDR2 SMNVEV, per germline (reference sequence). The CDR3 sequence is CASSLGTRDGELFF. The CDR3 nucleotides are TGTGCCAGCAGTTTAGGTACCCGGGACGGGGAGCTGTTTTTT.

The V gene is TRBV7-9, the J gene TRBJ2-5; maybe TRBD1 (5 bases). Germline-derived CDR1 and CDR2 are SEHNR and FQNEAQ (reference sequence). The ends were cut back, 2 bases at V and 2 bases at J, with 12 bases in the middle. This CDR3 is built from 15 residues. This CDR3 reads CASSLRKGFQETQYF. In nucleotides, the CDR3 is TGTGCCAGCAGCTTACGTAAGGGGTTTCAAGAGACCCAGTACTTC.

The chain recombines TRBV19 with TRBJ1-1, with 7 bases matching TRBD1. With 4 bases clipped from V and 4 bases from J, the junction kept 3 bases outside the gene matches. The CDR3 is 13 amino acids. Looked up from germline, CDR1 is LNHDA and CDR2 is SQIVND (reference sequence). CDR3 sequence (DNA): TGTGCCAGTAGTACAGGGGGAGTCACTGAAGCTTTCTTT. Amino acid sequence: CASSTGGVTEAFF.

CDR3 coding DNA: TGTGCCAGCAGCCAAGGACAGGAAAACATTCAGTACTTC. Translated, it gives CASSQGQENIQYF. V is TRBV11-2 and J is TRBJ2-4; 7 bases are shared with TRBD1. The CDR3 length is 13 residues. The germline CDR1 and CDR2 sequences are SGHAT and FQNNGV. Trimming took 5 bases from V and 5 from J; bases not matched to a gene: 3.

This chain joins TRBV7-3 and TRBJ1-2; D not certain. CDR3 length: 10 amino acids. Germline CDR1 is SGHTA and CDR2 is FQGTGA. Trimming pared 5 bases from V and 5 bases from J, leaving 3 bases between. This CDR3 is CASSAYGYTF. The CDR3 nucleotides read TGTGCCAGCAGCGCGTATGGCTACACCTTC.

The J gene is TRBJ2-3, the V gene TRBV9; D unclear. Trimming took 0 bases from V and 5 from J, leaving 4 bases between them. CDR3 size: 12 residues. Germline loops: CDR1 SGDLS, CDR2 YYNGEE. This CDR3 is CASSVAEDTQYF. The CDR3 DNA sequence: TGTGCCAGCAGCGTAGCAGAAGATACGCAGTATTTT.

The chain joins TRBV10-3 to TRBJ1-6; 7 positions agree with TRBD1. The V segment lost 5 bases and the J segment 7 bases; nucleotides outside the gene matches: 8. The CDR3 length is 15 residues. CDR1 and CDR2 from the germline V gene are ENHRY and SYGVKD. In DNA, the CDR3 is TGTGCCATCAGTTATCGCGAAGGGGGCAATTCACCCCTCCACTTT. Protein sequence: CAISYREGGNSPLHF.

The CDR3 protein is CASSSPRLASGHTQYF. CDR3 nucleotides: TGTGCCAGCAGCAGCCCTCGACTAGCTAGTGGTCATACGCAGTATTTT. V usage is TRBV7-8 and J usage is TRBJ2-3, with TRBD2 matching over 7 bases. The V gene's germline CDR1 is SGHVS and CDR2 FQNEAQ. This CDR3 has 16 amino acids. J was trimmed by 7 bases and V by 5 bases; bases with no gene match: 15.

This chain uses TRBV7-9 with TRBJ1-1; 8 nucleotides match TRBD1. Trimming took 0 bases from V and 6 from J; bases not matched to a gene: 9. CDR3 length: 16 amino acids. Germline-derived CDR1 and CDR2 are SEHNR and FQNEAQ (reference sequence). The CDR3 is CASSLAGQAPRPEAFF. The CDR3 region has the DNA TGTGCCAGCAGCTTAGCGGGACAGGCCCCGCGACCTGAAGCTTTCTTT.

This rearrangement joins TRBV18 to TRBJ1-2; no definite D call. Trimming shortened V by 3 bases and J by 8 bases, and 13 bases separated the two germline ends. Germline CDR1 reads KGHSH; CDR2 reads LQKENI. The CDR3 is 13 amino acids. The chain's CDR3 is CASSPDPRGGYTF. CDR3 sequence (DNA): TGTGCCAGCTCACCGGACCCTCGAGGGGGCTACACCTTC.

The table lists this clone with a few counts. The chain carries TRBV21-1 and TRBJ2-2; the D call TRBD1 from the table was never checked on the DNA. TRBV21-1 is shown as a pseudogene. This CDR3 has 21 residues. CDR3 protein: CASSKRYFGVPGQANTGELFF. CDR3 sequence (DNA): TGTGCCAGCAGCAAAAGATATTTTGGGGTCCCGGGACAGGCCAACACCGGGGAGCTGTTTTTT.

This chain links TRBV19 with TRBJ1-1, with 9 positions matching TRBD1. J was trimmed by 4 bases and V by 5 bases; bases with no gene match: 11. The V gene's germline CDR1 is LNHDA and CDR2 SQIVND (reference sequence). This CDR3 region has 16 residues. CDR3 sequence reads: CASSYDPIQGATEAFF. In DNA, the CDR3 is TGTGCCAGTAGTTATGACCCTATACAGGGGGCCACTGAAGCTTTCTTT.

The chain links TRBV6-5 to TRBJ2-2, with 9 bases lining up with TRBD1. The germline gives CDR1 MNHEY, CDR2 SVGAGI. V was clipped by 6 bases and J by 6 bases; unmatched bases: 5. This CDR3 is 14 amino acids long. The CDR3 nucleotides read TGTGCCAGCAGAGACAGGGGGTGGGCCGGGGAGCTGTTTTTT. Encoded protein: CASRDRGWAGELFF.

The chain combines TRBV10-2 with TRBJ2-1, with 7 bases matching TRBD2. V gave up 4 bases and J gave up 9 bases; unmatched junction bases: 6. CDR1 WSHSY and CDR2 SAAADI come from the germline V gene. The CDR3 covers 13 residues. The CDR3 nucleotides read TGCGCCAGCAGTGGGTTCGCTAGCGGTGAGCAGTTCTTC. This encodes CASSGFASGEQFF.

This clone was observed once. The chain combines TRBV5-6 with TRBJ2-7, with TRBD2 matching 11 bases. This CDR3 has 16 residues. The junction had 6 bases not matched to a gene; V was cut back by 2 bases and J by 2 bases. CDR1 SGHDT and CDR2 YYEEEE come from the germline V gene. The CDR3 nucleotides are TGTGCCAGCAGCTTAGGGACTAGCGGAAACACCTACGAGCAGTACTTC. Translating gives CASSLGTSGNTYEQYF.

The V gene is TRBV5-4, the J gene TRBJ2-6; 8 nucleotides line up with TRBD1. V was clipped by 3 bases and J by 3 bases; unmatched bases: 8. This CDR3 comprises 17 residues. CDR1 SGHNT and CDR2 YYREEE come from the germline V gene (reference sequence). The CDR3 bases are TGTGCCAGCAGCTCCGCCGGGACAGGAGGTGGGGCCAACGTCCTGACTTTC. Amino acid sequence: CASSSAGTGGGANVLTF.

This clone was observed a single time. The chain joins TRBV5-1 to TRBJ2-3, with TRBD2 identical over 8 bases. V trimming: 4 bases; J trimming: 5 bases; junction bases outside the gene matches: 9. CDR1 and CDR2 from the germline V gene are SGHRS and YFSETQ. CDR3 length: 15 residues. The CDR3 here is CASSLRGVGVDTQYF. CDR3 DNA: TGCGCCAGCAGCCTGCGGGGGGTCGGGGTAGATACGCAGTATTTT.